This T cell receptor beta chain is from a study of cytomegalovirus exposure and HLA in healthy donors. As for the study in general: A prior analysis found 117 million unique TCR beta sequences from 150 million to 200 million T cells. Unique TCRs from HLA-typed donors, roughly 89 million of them, were held in an early data release.

General study points: Overall, approximately 180 TCR beta chains were annotated as cytomegalovirus-associated.

PCR employed 60 Vbeta and 13 Jbeta primers. Original processing methods: Later work found approximately 80 million unique TCR beta chains, with some 11 million shared. TCRdb's table, derived via immunoSEQ multiplex PCR, lists solely in-frame clones and lacks some. V and J calls and clone size are given by that table; D and trimming were obtained from the DNA. The listing contains 110,000 to 150,000 clones. The CDR3 runs to 13 residues. Trimming took off 10 bases at V and 7 bases at J, with 19 bases between the two ends. The germline gives CDR1 MDHEN, CDR2 SYDVKM. Comments on this clone: Its antigen is unidentified.

The sample was PBMCs. V is TRBV28 and J is TRBJ1-2; a possible D gene is TRBD1 (6 bases). The sequence was obtained from a man aged 35 to 55 in good health and CMV-seronegative. For the CDR3, the DNA is TGTGCCACCATCTCACAGGGTAGGGGTGGCTACACCTTC. Translating gives CATISQGRGGYTF.